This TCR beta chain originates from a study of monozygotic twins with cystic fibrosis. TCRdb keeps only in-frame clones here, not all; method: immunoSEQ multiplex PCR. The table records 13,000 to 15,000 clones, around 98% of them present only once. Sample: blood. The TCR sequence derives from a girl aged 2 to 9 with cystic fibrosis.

The CDR3 sequence is CASTPGGDLIAEYYEQYF. CDR3 nucleotide sequence: TGTGCCAGCACCCCAGGGGGAGATCTCATCGCTGAATATTACGAGCAGTACTTC. The J gene is TRBJ2-7, the V gene TRBV28; TRBD1 aligns across 7 bases. The CDR3 spans 18 residues. The V and J ends lost 7 bases and 4 bases, in that order; junction bases with no gene match: 22. The germline CDR1 and CDR2 sequences are MDHEN and SYDVKM.